This T cell receptor (beta chain) came from a study of identical twins. Regarding this clonotype: Its antigen is not known.

Germline V CDR1 and CDR2: DFQATT, SNEGSKA (reference sequence). The CDR3 is 15 amino acids. With 6 bases clipped from V and 1 base from J, the junction kept 7 bases outside the gene matches. Via MiXCR, TCRdb re-called the 5' RACE reads, giving one row per CDR3 protein. The data contain 690,000 or so distinct CDR3 sequences, more than 6.5% of them singletons. Study-wide points: Out-of-frame alpha sequences shared by twins were enriched for low generation probability.

The sample was also linked to a second study, of yellow fever vaccine responses in identical twins.

This rearrangement joins TRBV20-1 to TRBJ2-1, with 9 bases lining up with TRBD2. The clonotype was recovered from a woman between 18 and 30 years old in good health. The material sequenced was PBMCs. The CDR3 nucleotides read TGCAGTGCGGGTCTAGCGGGGATGTCCTACAATGAGCAGTTCTTC. The encoded protein is CSAGLAGMSYNEQFF.